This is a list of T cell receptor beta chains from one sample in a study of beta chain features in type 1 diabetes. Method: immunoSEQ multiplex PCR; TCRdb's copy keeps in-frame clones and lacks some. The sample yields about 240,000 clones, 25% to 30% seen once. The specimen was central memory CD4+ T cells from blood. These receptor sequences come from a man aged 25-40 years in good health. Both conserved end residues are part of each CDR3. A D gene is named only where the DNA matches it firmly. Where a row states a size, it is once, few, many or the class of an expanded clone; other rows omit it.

CDR3aa: CSALNRDTQYF
CDR3nt: TGCAGTGCTTTAAACAGGGATACGCAGTATTTT
abundance: .
j_gene: TRBJ2-3
v_gene: TRBV20-1
d_gene: .

CDR3aa: CASSLFQKNTEAFF
CDR3nt: TGTGCCAGCAGCTTGTTCCAGAAGAACACTGAAGCTTTCTTT
abundance: few
j_gene: TRBJ1-1
v_gene: TRBV5-4
d_gene: .

CDR3aa: CASSFELAGARGTDTQYF
CDR3nt: TGTGCCAGCAGCTTTGAACTAGCGGGGGCCCGCGGCACAGATACGCAGTATTTT
abundance: .
j_gene: TRBJ2-3
v_gene: TRBV7-2
d_gene: TRBD2

CDR3aa: CASSPPGSDNEQFF
CDR3nt: TGTGCCAGCAGCCCCCCCGGGTCCGACAATGAGCAGTTCTTC
abundance: .
j_gene: TRBJ2-1
v_gene: TRBV11-3
d_gene: .

CDR3aa: CASSRGETDTQYF
CDR3nt: TGCGCCAGCAGCCGTGGAGAAACAGATACGCAGTATTTT
abundance: few
j_gene: TRBJ2-3
v_gene: TRBV5-1
d_gene: .

CDR3aa: CASSRRLQATGNEQFF
CDR3nt: TGTGCCAGCAGTAGACGACTGCAGGCAACGGGGAATGAGCAGTTCTTC
abundance: .
j_gene: TRBJ2-1
v_gene: TRBV27
d_gene: .

CDR3aa: CASTSRRYEQYF
CDR3nt: TGTGCCAGCACTTCGAGGCGCTACGAGCAGTACTTC
abundance: once
j_gene: TRBJ2-7
v_gene: TRBV28
d_gene: .

CDR3aa: CASSLGGPRGNNEQFF
CDR3nt: TGCGCCAGCAGCTTGGGAGGACCCCGTGGGAACAATGAGCAGTTCTTC
abundance: .
j_gene: TRBJ2-1
v_gene: TRBV5-1
d_gene: .

CDR3aa: CAISESGNTGELFF
CDR3nt: TGTGCCATCAGTGAGTCAGGGAACACCGGGGAGCTGTTTTTT
abundance: .
j_gene: TRBJ2-2
v_gene: TRBV10-3
d_gene: .

CDR3aa: CASSQGARDRGFNEQFF
CDR3nt: TGCGCCAGCAGCCAAGGAGCTCGGGACAGGGGGTTCAATGAGCAGTTCTTC
abundance: .
j_gene: TRBJ2-1
v_gene: TRBV4-3
d_gene: TRBD1

CDR3aa: CASWREVGTEAFF
CDR3nt: TGCGCCAGCTGGAGGGAAGTAGGCACTGAAGCTTTCTTT
abundance: few
j_gene: TRBJ1-1
v_gene: TRBV10-2
d_gene: .

CDR3aa: CSVGGVSYNEQFF
CDR3nt: TGCAGCGTGGGGGGCGTCTCCTACAATGAGCAGTTCTTC
abundance: few
j_gene: TRBJ2-1
v_gene: TRBV29-1
d_gene: .

CDR3aa: CASNSGGLAARETQYF
CDR3nt: TGTGCCAGCAACTCGGGAGGGCTAGCGGCCCGAGAGACCCAGTACTTC
abundance: many
j_gene: TRBJ2-5
v_gene: TRBV7-2
d_gene: TRBD2

CDR3aa: CASAGLPQETQYF
CDR3nt: TGTGCCAGCGCCGGACTTCCGCAAGAGACCCAGTACTTC
abundance: few
j_gene: TRBJ2-5
v_gene: TRBV9
d_gene: .

CDR3aa: CAWTSTGYNSPLHF
CDR3nt: TGTGCCTGGACCTCAACAGGGTATAATTCACCCCTCCACTTT
abundance: .
j_gene: TRBJ1-6
v_gene: TRBV30
d_gene: .

CDR3aa: CSVEKTTEDTQYF
CDR3nt: TGCAGCGTTGAAAAAACAACAGAAGATACGCAGTATTTT
abundance: few
j_gene: TRBJ2-3
v_gene: TRBV29-1
d_gene: .

CDR3aa: CASSLSRGGLNTEAFF
CDR3nt: TGCGCCAGCAGCCTATCCCGGGGCGGATTGAACACTGAAGCTTTCTTT
abundance: .
j_gene: TRBJ1-1
v_gene: TRBV5-1
d_gene: .

CDR3aa: CASSPRTSGGDEQFF
CDR3nt: TGCGCCAGCAGCCCGAGGACTAGCGGAGGGGATGAGCAGTTCTTC
abundance: .
j_gene: TRBJ2-1
v_gene: TRBV5-1
d_gene: TRBD2

CDR3aa: CASSPRGRSDTIYF
CDR3nt: TGTGCCAGCAGTCCCAGGGGAAGGTCCGACACCATATATTTT
abundance: few
j_gene: TRBJ1-3
v_gene: TRBV2
d_gene: .

CDR3aa: CASSPGQGAGYGYTF
CDR3nt: TGTGCCAGCAGCCCGGGACAGGGGGCAGGTTATGGCTACACCTTC
abundance: .
j_gene: TRBJ1-2
v_gene: TRBV11-2
d_gene: TRBD1

CDR3aa: CASSRMSGGYEQYF
CDR3nt: TGTGCCAGCAGCAGGATGTCGGGAGGCTACGAGCAGTACTTC
abundance: .
j_gene: TRBJ2-7
v_gene: TRBV9
d_gene: TRBD2

CDR3aa: CASSPRDRDTGELFF
CDR3nt: TGTGCCAGCTCACCAAGGGACAGGGACACCGGGGAGCTGTTTTTT
abundance: .
j_gene: TRBJ2-2
v_gene: TRBV18
d_gene: TRBD1

CDR3aa: CASSLRPNTEAFF
CDR3nt: TGTGCCAGCAGCTTAAGGCCCAACACTGAAGCTTTCTTT
abundance: .
j_gene: TRBJ1-1
v_gene: TRBV5-5
d_gene: .

CDR3aa: CASRRGQARNQPQHF
CDR3nt: TGTGCCAGCAGGAGGGGACAGGCCCGCAATCAGCCCCAGCATTTT
abundance: .
j_gene: TRBJ1-5
v_gene: TRBV19
d_gene: TRBD1

CDR3aa: CAWSEQGSEKLFF
CDR3nt: TGTGCCTGGAGTGAGCAGGGAAGTGAAAAACTGTTTTTT
abundance: few
j_gene: TRBJ1-4
v_gene: TRBV30
d_gene: .